A selection of T cell receptor beta chains follows, all from one sample in a study of low-dose radiotherapy and immunotherapy resistance in tumors. TCRdb ran MiXCR on the reads and lists one entry per CDR3 protein. The data contain 80,000 to 90,000 distinct CDR3 sequences, 15% to 20% of them seen just once; the ten biggest clones take up roughly 2.8%. Here the sequenced sample was PBMCs, taken before treatment. The receptors were gathered from a male donor with prostate cancer. The CDR3 runs from the conserved cysteine through the conserved F or W. The order of the fields is CDR3 protein, CDR3 DNA, clone size, V gene, D gene, J gene. The D gene is left open where the match is weak. A row's size may be missing; if present it is once, few, many or a size class.

cdr3_aa: CASSTRQGNTGELFF; cdr3_nt: TGCGCCAGCAGCACCCGACAGGGTAACACCGGGGAGCTGTTTTTT; clone_size: many; v_call: TRBV5-1; d_call: TRBD1; j_call: TRBJ2-2
cdr3_aa: CASVGPRSYGYTF; cdr3_nt: TGTGCCAGCGTGGGCCCAAGATCCTATGGCTACACCTTC; clone_size: many; v_call: TRBV28; d_call: NA; j_call: TRBJ1-2
cdr3_aa: CASSFWDRGFGGTDTQYF; cdr3_nt: TGTGCCAGCAGCTTTTGGGACAGGGGGTTTGGTGGCACAGATACGCAGTATTTT; clone_size: NA; v_call: TRBV7-9; d_call: TRBD1; j_call: TRBJ2-3
cdr3_aa: CASSLDLSTIHEQYF; cdr3_nt: TGCGCCAGCAGTTTGGACCTGAGCACTATCCACGAGCAGTACTTC; clone_size: NA; v_call: TRBV10-1; d_call: NA; j_call: TRBJ2-7
cdr3_aa: CASSNLRAEKLFF; cdr3_nt: TGTGCCAGCAGCAACCTCAGGGCCGAAAAACTGTTTTTT; clone_size: NA; v_call: TRBV6-2/TRBV6-3; d_call: NA; j_call: TRBJ1-4
cdr3_aa: CASSLWGGGSYEQYF; cdr3_nt: TGTGCCAGCAGCCTCTGGGGAGGGGGGAGCTACGAGCAGTACTTC; clone_size: many; v_call: TRBV7-8; d_call: NA; j_call: TRBJ2-7
cdr3_aa: CASSEMFLGGQTSYEQYF; cdr3_nt: TGTGCCAGCAGTGAAATGTTTTTGGGGGGACAGACCTCCTACGAGCAGTACTTC; clone_size: NA; v_call: TRBV6-2/TRBV6-3; d_call: NA; j_call: TRBJ2-7
cdr3_aa: CASSAGNTGELFF; cdr3_nt: TGTGCCAGCAGTGCAGGGAACACCGGGGAGCTGTTTTTT; clone_size: many; v_call: TRBV6-4; d_call: NA; j_call: TRBJ2-2
cdr3_aa: CAWGQGSYEQYF; cdr3_nt: TGTGCCTGGGGACAGGGCTCCTACGAGCAGTACTTC; clone_size: many; v_call: TRBV30; d_call: TRBD1; j_call: TRBJ2-7
cdr3_aa: CSVQRFGGETQYF; cdr3_nt: TGCAGCGTTCAGCGGTTTGGGGGAGAGACCCAGTACTTC; clone_size: many; v_call: TRBV29-1; d_call: NA; j_call: TRBJ2-5
cdr3_aa: CASSFGLASDEQFF; cdr3_nt: TGCGCCAGCAGCTTTGGACTAGCGTCGGATGAGCAGTTCTTC; clone_size: many; v_call: TRBV4-1; d_call: TRBD2; j_call: TRBJ2-1
cdr3_aa: CASSQTDRNDQPQHF; cdr3_nt: TGCGCCAGCAGCCAAACAGACAGGAATGATCAGCCCCAGCATTTT; clone_size: many; v_call: TRBV4-1; d_call: NA; j_call: TRBJ1-5
cdr3_aa: CASSVATTSYNEQFF; cdr3_nt: TGTGCCAGCAGCGTAGCGACTACGAGCTACAATGAGCAGTTCTTC; clone_size: many; v_call: TRBV9; d_call: NA; j_call: TRBJ2-1
cdr3_aa: CSVDYVGGTGGADIWDTEAFF; cdr3_nt: TGCAGCGTTGACTACGTGGGCGGCACAGGGGGCGCAGACATCTGGGACACTGAAGCTTTCTTT; clone_size: NA; v_call: TRBV29-1; d_call: TRBD1; j_call: TRBJ1-1
cdr3_aa: CAISESVSSGVHTGELFF; cdr3_nt: TGTGCCATCAGTGAGTCGGTTTCCAGCGGGGTGCACACCGGGGAGCTGTTTTTT; clone_size: many; v_call: TRBV10-3; d_call: TRBD2; j_call: TRBJ2-2
cdr3_aa: CASSFNGAGGPAGELFF; cdr3_nt: TGCGCCAGCAGCTTTAATGGGGCGGGGGGCCCCGCCGGGGAGCTGTTTTTT; clone_size: many; v_call: TRBV5-1; d_call: TRBD2; j_call: TRBJ2-2
cdr3_aa: CASSSAGGANTEAFF; cdr3_nt: TGTGCCAGCAGCTCGGCGGGGGGGGCGAACACTGAAGCTTTCTTT; clone_size: NA; v_call: TRBV5-3; d_call: NA; j_call: TRBJ1-1
cdr3_aa: CASSTTLGNFEQFF; cdr3_nt: TGTGCCAGTAGTACGACCCTCGGTAATTTTGAGCAGTTCTTC; clone_size: many; v_call: TRBV19; d_call: NA; j_call: TRBJ2-1
cdr3_aa: CASSISAGRSTDTQYF; cdr3_nt: TGTGCCAGCAGCATCTCGGCCGGACGGAGCACAGATACGCAGTATTTT; clone_size: many; v_call: TRBV5-4; d_call: NA; j_call: TRBJ2-3
cdr3_aa: CASSRLAIRGPPAYEQYF; cdr3_nt: TGTGCCAGCAGCCGATTGGCCATCCGGGGGCCCCCAGCCTACGAGCAGTACTTC; clone_size: many; v_call: TRBV7-9; d_call: NA; j_call: TRBJ2-7
cdr3_aa: CASSSLGRGSDYEQYF; cdr3_nt: TGTGCCAGCAGCAGTTTAGGGCGGGGCTCTGACTACGAGCAGTACTTC; clone_size: many; v_call: TRBV11-2; d_call: NA; j_call: TRBJ2-7
cdr3_aa: CASSLPAGSYNEQFF; cdr3_nt: TGTGCCAGCAGCTTGCCGGCAGGCTCCTACAATGAGCAGTTCTTC; clone_size: few; v_call: TRBV5-4; d_call: NA; j_call: TRBJ2-1
cdr3_aa: CASTLGEGTEAFF; cdr3_nt: TGTGCCAGCACGTTGGGGGAGGGCACTGAAGCTTTCTTT; clone_size: many; v_call: TRBV2; d_call: NA; j_call: TRBJ1-1
cdr3_aa: CAISGGNTYNEQFF; cdr3_nt: TGTGCCATCAGTGGGGGGAACACCTACAATGAGCAGTTCTTC; clone_size: many; v_call: TRBV10-3; d_call: NA; j_call: TRBJ2-1
cdr3_aa: CASRPQGFRTEAFF; cdr3_nt: TGTGCCAGCCGTCCACAGGGGTTCCGCACTGAAGCTTTCTTT; clone_size: many; v_call: TRBV27; d_call: TRBD1; j_call: TRBJ1-1
cdr3_aa: CASSVAAGGSDQPQHF; cdr3_nt: TGTGCCAGCAGCGTAGCCGCAGGGGGCTCAGATCAGCCCCAGCATTTT; clone_size: many; v_call: TRBV7-2; d_call: TRBD1; j_call: TRBJ1-5
cdr3_aa: CASSHDGRINEKLFF; cdr3_nt: TGCGCCAGCAGCCACGATGGACGGATTAATGAAAAACTGTTTTTT; clone_size: many; v_call: TRBV4-1; d_call: NA; j_call: TRBJ1-4
cdr3_aa: CASSKTSGTTDTQYF; cdr3_nt: TGTGCCAGCAGTAAGACTAGCGGGACCACAGATACGCAGTATTTT; clone_size: many; v_call: TRBV2; d_call: TRBD2; j_call: TRBJ2-3
cdr3_aa: CASSDPPRLVQYF; cdr3_nt: TGTGCCAGCAGTGATCCCCCTCGTTTGGTTCAGTACTTC; clone_size: many; v_call: TRBV6-2/TRBV6-3; d_call: NA; j_call: TRBJ2-4
cdr3_aa: CASSLGVQLSTGELFF; cdr3_nt: TGTGCCAGCAGCTTAGGAGTGCAGTTATCCACCGGGGAGCTGTTTTTT; clone_size: many; v_call: TRBV11-2; d_call: NA; j_call: TRBJ2-2
cdr3_aa: CASSPPTSGAETQYF; cdr3_nt: TGCGCCAGCAGCCCACCCACTAGCGGGGCAGAGACCCAGTACTTC; clone_size: many; v_call: TRBV5-1; d_call: TRBD2; j_call: TRBJ2-5
cdr3_aa: CASSLMTGTSLTDTQYF; cdr3_nt: TGTGCCAGCAGCCTGATGACCGGGACTAGCCTCACAGATACGCAGTATTTT; clone_size: many; v_call: TRBV12-3/TRBV12-4; d_call: TRBD2; j_call: TRBJ2-3
cdr3_aa: CASSDRFGGRDKGTGELFF; cdr3_nt: TGTGCCAGCAGCGATCGCTTTGGGGGCCGGGATAAGGGGACCGGGGAGCTGTTTTTT; clone_size: many; v_call: TRBV6-6; d_call: NA; j_call: TRBJ2-2
cdr3_aa: CASSFNPGPGDTQYF; cdr3_nt: TGTGCCAGCAGCTTTAATCCGGGGCCGGGAGATACGCAGTATTTT; clone_size: few; v_call: TRBV11-2; d_call: NA; j_call: TRBJ2-3
cdr3_aa: CASTTTGELFF; cdr3_nt: TGCGCCAGCACCACCACCGGGGAGCTGTTTTTT; clone_size: many; v_call: TRBV5-1; d_call: NA; j_call: TRBJ2-2
cdr3_aa: CSGGNTELFF; cdr3_nt: TGCAGCGGGGGCAACACGGAACTGTTTTTT; clone_size: many; v_call: TRBV29-1; d_call: NA; j_call: TRBJ1-4
cdr3_aa: CASSLAYNEQFF; cdr3_nt: TGCGCCAGCAGCTTAGCCTACAATGAGCAGTTCTTC; clone_size: NA; v_call: TRBV5-1; d_call: NA; j_call: TRBJ2-1
cdr3_aa: CASSAGAFSNQPQHF; cdr3_nt: TGTGCCAGCAGCGCCGGGGCTTTCAGCAATCAGCCCCAGCATTTT; clone_size: many; v_call: TRBV9; d_call: NA; j_call: TRBJ1-5
cdr3_aa: CASRSLRDRGLRQFF; cdr3_nt: TGTGCCAGCAGATCTCTCCGGGACAGGGGCCTAAGGCAGTTCTTC; clone_size: many; v_call: TRBV2; d_call: TRBD1; j_call: TRBJ2-1
cdr3_aa: CASSQGGSLVYEQFF; cdr3_nt: TGTGCCAGCAGTCAAGGGGGTTCCCTTGTTTATGAGCAGTTCTTC; clone_size: many; v_call: TRBV12-3/TRBV12-4; d_call: NA; j_call: TRBJ2-1
cdr3_aa: CASPPTGEAGNTIYF; cdr3_nt: TGTGCCAGCCCTCCCACAGGGGAGGCTGGAAACACCATATATTTT; clone_size: many; v_call: TRBV27; d_call: TRBD1; j_call: TRBJ1-3
cdr3_aa: CASSLPGQDYEQYF; cdr3_nt: TGCGCCAGCAGCTTGCCCGGACAGGACTACGAGCAGTACTTC; clone_size: few; v_call: TRBV5-1; d_call: TRBD1; j_call: TRBJ2-7
cdr3_aa: CASSEWSDNYEQYF; cdr3_nt: TGTGCCAGCAGTGAATGGTCGGATAACTACGAGCAGTACTTC; clone_size: many; v_call: TRBV2; d_call: NA; j_call: TRBJ2-7
cdr3_aa: CSASRTGETYEQYF; cdr3_nt: TGCAGTGCTAGTCGGACAGGGGAAACCTACGAGCAGTACTTC; clone_size: many; v_call: TRBV20-1; d_call: TRBD1; j_call: TRBJ2-7
cdr3_aa: CASSERGDYGYTF; cdr3_nt: TGTGCCAGCAGTGAGAGGGGTGACTATGGCTACACCTTC; clone_size: many; v_call: TRBV6-4; d_call: NA; j_call: TRBJ1-2
cdr3_aa: CSATGTSGGVRTDTQYF; cdr3_nt: TGCAGTGCTACAGGGACTAGCGGGGGGGTTAGGACAGATACGCAGTATTTT; clone_size: many; v_call: TRBV20-1; d_call: TRBD2; j_call: TRBJ2-3
cdr3_aa: CAISEGDREQYF; cdr3_nt: TGTGCCATCAGTGAGGGGGACAGGGAGCAGTACTTC; clone_size: NA; v_call: TRBV10-3; d_call: TRBD1; j_call: TRBJ2-7
cdr3_aa: CASSEGPRERSYEQYF; cdr3_nt: TGTGCCAGCAGTGAGGGACCTAGGGAAAGAAGCTACGAGCAGTACTTC; clone_size: NA; v_call: TRBV6-1; d_call: NA; j_call: TRBJ2-7
cdr3_aa: CSARGSGGAYEQLF; cdr3_nt: TGCAGTGCTAGGGGTAGCGGGGGGGCCTACGAGCAGCTCTTC; clone_size: many; v_call: TRBV20-1; d_call: TRBD2; j_call: TRBJ2-7
cdr3_aa: CSVGTGDNQPQHF; cdr3_nt: TGCAGCGTGGGGACAGGGGACAATCAGCCCCAGCATTTT; clone_size: many; v_call: TRBV29-1; d_call: TRBD1; j_call: TRBJ1-5
cdr3_aa: CASSTLDTETQYF; cdr3_nt: TGTGCCAGCAGTACCTTAGATACGGAGACCCAGTACTTC; clone_size: many; v_call: TRBV7-9; d_call: NA; j_call: TRBJ2-5
cdr3_aa: CASSGGGAVEQYF; cdr3_nt: TGTGCCAGCAGCGGCGGGGGGGCCGTTGAGCAGTACTTC; clone_size: many; v_call: TRBV13; d_call: TRBD2; j_call: TRBJ2-7
cdr3_aa: CASRGQGYEQYF; cdr3_nt: TGTGCCAGCCGGGGACAGGGATACGAGCAGTACTTC; clone_size: many; v_call: TRBV14; d_call: TRBD1; j_call: TRBJ2-7
cdr3_aa: CASSSGTPTYEQYF; cdr3_nt: TGTGCCAGCAGCTCCGGGACACCGACCTACGAGCAGTACTTC; clone_size: NA; v_call: TRBV5-4; d_call: NA; j_call: TRBJ2-7
cdr3_aa: CASSYRVNTEAFF; cdr3_nt: TGTGCCAGCAGTTACCGGGTGAACACTGAAGCTTTCTTT; clone_size: NA; v_call: TRBV6-2/TRBV6-3; d_call: NA; j_call: TRBJ1-1
cdr3_aa: CASSLEASPGAETQYF; cdr3_nt: TGTGCCAGCAGCTTAGAGGCCTCTCCCGGGGCGGAGACCCAGTACTTC; clone_size: many; v_call: TRBV7-2; d_call: NA; j_call: TRBJ2-5
cdr3_aa: CASSYRGGTGELFF; cdr3_nt: TGTGCTAGCAGCTATCGGGGAGGAACCGGGGAGCTGTTTTTT; clone_size: many; v_call: TRBV7-7; d_call: NA; j_call: TRBJ2-2
cdr3_aa: CASRTEPGQGCITNEKLFF; cdr3_nt: TGCGCCAGCCGTACAGAACCGGGACAGGGGTGTATCACTAATGAAAAACTGTTTTTT; clone_size: many; v_call: TRBV10-1; d_call: TRBD1; j_call: TRBJ1-4
cdr3_aa: CASEMGDRVTEAFF; cdr3_nt: TGTGCCAGTGAAATGGGGGACAGGGTCACTGAAGCTTTCTTT; clone_size: many; v_call: TRBV12-3/TRBV12-4; d_call: TRBD1; j_call: TRBJ1-1
cdr3_aa: CASSAYYRDEQFF; cdr3_nt: TGTGCCAGCAGCGCATATTACAGGGATGAGCAGTTCTTC; clone_size: many; v_call: TRBV7-7; d_call: NA; j_call: TRBJ2-1